The clone carrying this T cell receptor beta chain was recorded many times. Ophthalmopathy patients had Clinical Activity Score at least 3, NOSPECS grade at least 4, duration under 3 months. Uncontrolled infections, other autoimmune diseases, pregnancy or lactation led to exclusion of patients. Together with thyroid ultrasound, orbital computed tomography, serum thyroxine and TRAb, clinical symptoms were used for diagnoses. The data were taken from a study of T cells in Graves' hyperthyroidism and ophthalmopathy. Using RNA transcripts as the source, TCR beta CDR3 regions were amplified. TCR CDR3 underwent first-round RT-PCR with the HTBI primer set. Using its own MiXCR run on the multiplex PCR reads, TCRdb lists one record per CDR3 protein. The sample records 500,000 to 650,000 distinct CDR3 sequences, more than 14% being singletons. CDR3 length: 13 amino acids. Trimming left V 0 bases short and J 15 bases short, with 18 bases between. From germline, CDR1 is GTSNPN and CDR2 SVGIG (reference sequence).

The chain couples TRBV30 to TRBJ2-4, with D perhaps matching TRBD1 or TRBD2 (5 bases each). The sample was blood. This TCR derives from a woman aged 50 to 60 with Graves' ophthalmopathy. The CDR3: CAWSVPGPNNVYF. CDR3 DNA: TGTGCCTGGAGTGTACCGGGACCTAATAATGTGTACTTC.